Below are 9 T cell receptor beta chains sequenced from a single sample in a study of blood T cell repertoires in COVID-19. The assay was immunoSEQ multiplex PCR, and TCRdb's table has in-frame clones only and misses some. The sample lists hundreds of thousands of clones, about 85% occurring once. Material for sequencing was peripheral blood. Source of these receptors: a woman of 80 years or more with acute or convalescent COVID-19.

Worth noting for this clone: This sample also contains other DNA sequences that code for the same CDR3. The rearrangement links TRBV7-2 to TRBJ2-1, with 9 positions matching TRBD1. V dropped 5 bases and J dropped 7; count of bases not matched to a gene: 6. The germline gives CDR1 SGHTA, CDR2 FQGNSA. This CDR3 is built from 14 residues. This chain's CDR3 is CASSPTGGRNEQFF. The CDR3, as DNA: TGTGCCAGCAGCCCGACAGGGGGTAGGAATGAGCAGTTCTTC.

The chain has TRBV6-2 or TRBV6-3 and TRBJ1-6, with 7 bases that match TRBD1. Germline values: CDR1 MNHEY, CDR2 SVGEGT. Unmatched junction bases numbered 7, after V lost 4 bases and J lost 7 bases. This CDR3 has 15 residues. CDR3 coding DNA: TGTGCCAGCAGTTCCACCGGGACAGACAATTCACCCCTCCACTTT. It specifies CASSSTGTDNSPLHF.

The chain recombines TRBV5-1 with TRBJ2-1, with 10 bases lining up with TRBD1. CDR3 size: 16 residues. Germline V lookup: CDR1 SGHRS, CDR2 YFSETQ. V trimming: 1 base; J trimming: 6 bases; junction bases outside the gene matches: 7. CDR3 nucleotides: TGCGCCAGCAGCTTGAATCAGGGACAGGGGTTCAATGAGCAGTTCTTC. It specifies CASSLNQGQGFNEQFF. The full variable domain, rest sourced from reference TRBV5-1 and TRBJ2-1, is KAGVTQTPRYLIKTRGQQVTLSCSPISGHRSVSWYQQTPGQGLQFLFEYFSETQRNKGNFPGRFSGRQFSNSRSEMNVSTLELGDSALYLCASSLNQGQGFNEQFFGPGTRLTVL.

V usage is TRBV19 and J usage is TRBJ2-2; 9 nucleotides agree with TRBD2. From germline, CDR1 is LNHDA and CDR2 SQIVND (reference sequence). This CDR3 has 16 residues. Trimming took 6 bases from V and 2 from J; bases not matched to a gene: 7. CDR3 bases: TGTGCCAGTAGGCAAGCCGGGACTAGCAACACCGGGGAGCTGTTTTTT. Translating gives CASRQAGTSNTGELFF.

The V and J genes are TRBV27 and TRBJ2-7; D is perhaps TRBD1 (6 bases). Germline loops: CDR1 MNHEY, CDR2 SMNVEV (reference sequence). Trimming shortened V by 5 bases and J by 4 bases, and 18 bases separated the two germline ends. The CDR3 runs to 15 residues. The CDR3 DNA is TGTGCCAGCAGTCCGACGACAGGCTGGAGGTACGAGCAGTACTTC. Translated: CASSPTTGWRYEQYF.

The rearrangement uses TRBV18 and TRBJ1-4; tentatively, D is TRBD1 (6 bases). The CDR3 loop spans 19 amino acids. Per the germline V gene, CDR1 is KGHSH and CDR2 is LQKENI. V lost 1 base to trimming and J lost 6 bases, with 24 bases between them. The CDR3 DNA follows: TGTGCCAGCTCACCACGAGACAGGACCCCATCGAGTGTTTATGAAAAACTGTTTTTT. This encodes CASSPRDRTPSSVYEKLFF.

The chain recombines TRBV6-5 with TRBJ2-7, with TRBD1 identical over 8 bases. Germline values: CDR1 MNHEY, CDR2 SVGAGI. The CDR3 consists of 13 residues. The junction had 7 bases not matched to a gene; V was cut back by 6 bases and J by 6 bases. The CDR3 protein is CASSTTTGAEQYF. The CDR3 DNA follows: TGTGCCAGCAGCACTACGACAGGGGCCGAGCAGTACTTC.

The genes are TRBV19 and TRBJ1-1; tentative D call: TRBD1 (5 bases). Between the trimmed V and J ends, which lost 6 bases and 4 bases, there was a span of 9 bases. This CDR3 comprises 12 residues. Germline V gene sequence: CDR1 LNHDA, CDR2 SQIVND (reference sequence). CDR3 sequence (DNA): TGTGCCAGTAGGGCAGGGTTCACTGAAGCTTTCTTT. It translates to CASRAGFTEAFF.

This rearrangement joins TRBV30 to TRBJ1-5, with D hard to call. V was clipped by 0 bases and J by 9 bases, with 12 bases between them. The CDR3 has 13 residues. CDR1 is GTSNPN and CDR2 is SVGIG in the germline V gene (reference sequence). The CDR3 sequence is CAWSVGEPGPQHF. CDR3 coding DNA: TGTGCCTGGAGTGTGGGAGAGCCCGGGCCCCAGCATTTT.